The 20 T cell receptor beta chains below come from one sample, sequenced in a study of OX40 agonist ivuxolimab in advanced cancers. Profiling relied on immunoSEQ multiplex PCR, and the TCRdb table lists in-frame clones only, not all of them. The repertoire holds about 110,000 clones, with 75% to 95% as singletons. This material consisted of CD4+ or CD8+ T cells sorted from blood, taken in a trial of the OX40 agonist ivuxolimab. The receptors stem from an adult with an advanced solid tumor such as melanoma, head and neck, liver or kidney cancer.

The chain employs TRBV11-3 and TRBJ2-7; 11 bases are shared with TRBD2. Germline CDR1 reads SGHNT; CDR2 reads YENEEA. V dropped 6 bases and J dropped 3; count of bases not matched to a gene: 7. The CDR3 runs to 15 residues. The CDR3 loop reads CASRPTSGKLYEQYF. CDR3 in DNA: TGTGCCAGCAGGCCGACTAGCGGGAAACTCTACGAGCAGTACTTC.

The V and J genes are TRBV5-1 and TRBJ2-1; 12 bases map to TRBD2. CDR1 and CDR2 from the germline V gene are SGHRS and YFSETQ. The J segment lost 8 bases and the V segment lost 0 bases, leaving 6 bases of the junction unmatched. The CDR3 loop spans 16 amino acids. CDR3 protein: CASSLAPSGGVDEQFF. The CDR3 nucleotides read TGCGCCAGCAGCTTGGCTCCTAGCGGGGGGGTAGATGAGCAGTTCTTC.

The rearrangement uses TRBV20-1 and TRBJ1-2, with D hard to call. Germline V gene sequence: CDR1 DFQATT, CDR2 SNEGSKA (reference sequence). The CDR3 is made up of 11 amino acids. V lost 5 bases and J 6 bases, leaving 10 bases between the germline ends. CDR3 loop: CSAPWMNGYTF. The CDR3 nucleotides read TGCAGTGCTCCCTGGATGAATGGCTACACCTTC.

The CDR3 DNA follows: TGTGCCAGCAGCTCCGACAGGGAGGAGACCCAGTACTTC. Translated: CASSSDREETQYF. The chain employs TRBV7-8 and TRBJ2-5; TRBD1 matches 7 bases. The J segment lost 5 bases and the V segment lost 4 bases, leaving 4 bases of the junction unmatched. The germline V gene encodes CDR1 SGHVS and CDR2 FQNEAQ. The CDR3 loop spans 13 amino acids.

J is TRBJ1-5 and V is TRBV10-3; D unclear. Per the germline V gene, CDR1 is ENHRY and CDR2 is SYGVKD. The V and J ends lost 2 bases and 4 bases respectively, with 6 bases between them. The CDR3 is 13 residues long. The CDR3 spells CAISEVGNQPQHF. DNA for the CDR3: TGTGCCATCAGTGAGGTGGGGAATCAGCCCCAGCATTTT.

This clone was counted once. The V call is TRBV19, the J call TRBJ1-1; D may be TRBD1 (6 bases). This CDR3 is built from 15 residues. The V and J ends lost 5 bases and 4 bases respectively, with 17 bases between them. CDR1 and CDR2 from the germline V gene are LNHDA and SQIVND (reference sequence). In nucleotides, the CDR3 is TGTGCCAGTAGTGGATGGGACACCGTGAGCACTGAAGCTTTCTTT. Translating gives CASSGWDTVSTEAFF.

The J gene is TRBJ2-7, the V gene TRBV6-6; the match to TRBD1 covers 8 bases. Trimming at V came to 2 bases and at J to 1 base, leaving 4 bases not matched to a gene. CDR3 length: 15 amino acids. The germline V gene encodes CDR1 MNHNY and CDR2 SVGAGI (reference sequence). In nucleotides, the CDR3 is TGTGCCAGCAGTTACGCCGGACAGGGATCCTACGAGCAGTACTTC. The encoded protein is CASSYAGQGSYEQYF.

The chain couples TRBV5-1 to TRBJ2-3, with 7 bases fitting TRBD2. From germline, CDR1 is SGHRS and CDR2 YFSETQ. The CDR3 runs to 14 residues. V lost 6 bases and J lost 5; bases outside the gene matches: 9. The CDR3: CASTLGGGEDTQYF. DNA for the CDR3: TGCGCCAGCACCCTAGGTGGGGGGGAAGATACGCAGTATTTT.

The chain is built from TRBV10-3 and TRBJ2-2, with D perhaps TRBD2 (8 bases). The CDR3 runs to 18 residues. Germline loops: CDR1 ENHRY, CDR2 SYGVKD. Deletions cut 3 bases from V and 6 bases from J, with 23 bases between. The CDR3 nucleotides are TGTGCCATCAGTGAACTGGTAGCGGGACAGAAAGTGGCCGGGGAGCTGTTTTTT. Protein sequence: CAISELVAGQKVAGELFF.

This chain connects TRBV18 to TRBJ1-1; the D gene is possibly TRBD1 (5 bases). CDR1 KGHSH and CDR2 LQKENI come from the germline V gene. This CDR3 comprises 16 residues. V lost 2 bases and J lost 1, with 14 bases in between. The CDR3 protein is CASSPGAGDRNTEAFF. For the CDR3, the DNA is TGTGCCAGCTCACCAGGGGCAGGAGATAGGAACACTGAAGCTTTCTTT.

In this sample, this clone turned up once. V is TRBV6-1 and J is TRBJ1-4, with 10 bases matching TRBD1. The CDR3 totals 15 residues. V lost 7 bases to trimming and J lost 7 bases; unmatched junction nucleotides: 9. Per germline, CDR1 MNHNS and CDR2 SASEGT. CDR3 coding DNA: TGTGCCAGCAAGACAGGGGGCCTTGGGAGTGAAAAACTGTTTTTT. It translates to CASKTGGLGSEKLFF.

The chain is built from TRBV19 and TRBJ2-7, with 11 bases lining up with TRBD2. Germline V gene sequence: CDR1 LNHDA, CDR2 SQIVND (reference sequence). The CDR3 is made up of 14 amino acids. V lost 6 bases, J lost 2 bases, and 3 bases stayed unmatched. In DNA form, the CDR3 reads TGTGCCAGTAGCCCGACTAGCGGGACCTACGAGCAGTACTTC. Protein: CASSPTSGTYEQYF.

The chain has TRBV10-3 and TRBJ2-7; perhaps TRBD2 as D (6 bases). The CDR3 runs 15 residues. Trimming stripped 0 bases from V and 2 bases from J, with 11 bases between. Germline CDR1 is ENHRY and CDR2 is SYGVKD. This chain's CDR3 is CAISESRDHTYEQYF. As DNA, the CDR3 is TGTGCCATCAGTGAGTCGCGGGACCACACCTACGAGCAGTACTTC.

The genes are TRBV30 and TRBJ2-7, with a possible D match to TRBD1 (6 bases). The CDR3 runs to 14 residues. V shed 5 bases and J shed 3 bases, with 17 bases lying between them. Germline loops: CDR1 GTSNPN, CDR2 SVGIG (reference sequence). The CDR3: CAWRTVGASYEQYF. The CDR3 DNA sequence: TGTGCCTGGCGAACCGTGGGGGCGAGCTACGAGCAGTACTTC. Full variable domain (remainder filled in from reference TRBV30 and TRBJ2-7): SQTIHQWPATLVQPVGSPLSLECTVEGTSNPNLYWYRQAAGRGLQLLFYSVGIGQISSEVPQNLSASRPQDRQFILSSKKLLLSDSGFYLCAWRTVGASYEQYFGPGTRLTVT.

Written as DNA, the CDR3 is TGTGCCAGCAGTTACGGACAGTACCAAGAGACCCAGTACTTC. Its translation: CASSYGQYQETQYF. V and J are TRBV6-6 and TRBJ2-5; TRBD1 is a possible D gene (6 bases). V lost 2 bases to trimming and J lost 0 bases, with 7 bases between them. The CDR3 has 14 residues. Germline values: CDR1 MNHNY, CDR2 SVGAGI (reference sequence).

This rearrangement joins TRBV4-1 to TRBJ2-7; D ambiguous. In germline, CDR1 is MGHRA, CDR2 YSYEKL. V shed 3 bases and J shed 1 base, with 7 bases lying between them. The CDR3 spans 13 residues. The CDR3 loop reads CASSQPRSYEQYF. Here the CDR3 DNA reads TGCGCCAGCAGCCAGCCCAGGTCCTACGAGCAGTACTTC.

This rearrangement joins TRBV6-6 to TRBJ1-1; D gene ambiguous. The CDR3 length is 13 residues. The V end lost 3 bases, the J end lost 1 base, and 6 bases lay between the germline ends. Germline V gives CDR1 MNHNY, CDR2 SVGAGI (reference sequence). DNA of the CDR3: TGTGCCAGCAGTTATTGGGAGAACACTGAAGCTTTCTTT. The encoded protein is CASSYWENTEAFF.

This chain uses TRBV6-5 with TRBJ1-5; D uncertain. Germline V CDR1 and CDR2: MNHEY, SVGAGI. The CDR3 is made up of 11 amino acids. V was clipped by 6 bases and J by 7 bases, with 7 bases between them. This chain's CDR3 is CASRGEQPQHF. The DNA for the CDR3 is TGTGCCAGCAGAGGAGAACAGCCCCAGCATTTT.

This chain joins TRBV30 and TRBJ1-3; TRBD1 might be the D (5 bases). CDR1 and CDR2 (germline): GTSNPN, SVGIG (reference sequence). The germline V and J ends were trimmed by 0 bases and 2 bases, with 11 bases remaining between them. The CDR3 sequence is 15 residues long. The CDR3 nucleotides read TGTGCCTGGAGTGTAAGGGTAGGGGCTGGAAACACCATATATTTT. Protein sequence: CAWSVRVGAGNTIYF.

This clone was detected once. The chain combines TRBV11-2 with TRBJ1-2, with a tentative D call TRBD1 (6 bases). The CDR3 has 12 amino acids. Trimming left V 5 bases short and J 8 bases short, with 12 bases between. CDR1 and CDR2 from the germline V gene are SGHAT and FQNNGV. CDR3 protein: CASSNRQEGYTF. Written as DNA, the CDR3 is TGTGCCAGCAGCAACCGACAGGAAGGCTACACCTTC.